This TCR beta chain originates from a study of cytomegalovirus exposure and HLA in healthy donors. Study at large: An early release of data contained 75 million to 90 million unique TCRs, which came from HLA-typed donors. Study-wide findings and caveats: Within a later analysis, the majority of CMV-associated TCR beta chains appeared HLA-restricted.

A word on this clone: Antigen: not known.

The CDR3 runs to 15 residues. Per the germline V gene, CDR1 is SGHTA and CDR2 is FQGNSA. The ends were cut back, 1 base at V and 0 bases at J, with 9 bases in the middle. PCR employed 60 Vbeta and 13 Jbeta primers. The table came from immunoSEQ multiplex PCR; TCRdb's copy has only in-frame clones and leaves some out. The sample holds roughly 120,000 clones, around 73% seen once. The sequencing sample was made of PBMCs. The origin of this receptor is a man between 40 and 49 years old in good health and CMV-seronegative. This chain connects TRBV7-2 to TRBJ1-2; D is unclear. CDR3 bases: TGTGCCAGCAGCTTAGGCGGGAGAGCTAACTATGGCTACACCTTC. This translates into CASSLGGRANYGYTF.